What follows are 12 T cell receptor beta chains derived from one specimen sequenced in a study of radiotherapy plus CTLA-4 blockade in lung cancer. Only in-frame clones appear in the TCRdb table, and some are missing; sequencing was by immunoSEQ multiplex PCR. Found here are 60,000 to 85,000 clones, around 87% of them singletons; the top ten hold around 0.85%. The sequenced sample was peripheral blood, obtained from a patient treated with radiotherapy plus ipilimumab. All receptors come from a human donor with non-small cell lung cancer who had stable disease on radiotherapy plus ipilimumab.

The J gene is TRBJ2-7, the V gene TRBV6-5, with 9 bases identical to TRBD2. From germline, CDR1 is MNHEY and CDR2 SVGAGI. This CDR3 region has 15 residues. The junction had 4 bases not matched to a gene; V was cut back by 1 base and J by 3 bases. The CDR3 nucleotides read TGTGCCAGCAGTTACTGGGGCGGGGGGGACTACGAGCAGTACTTC. Encoded protein: CASSYWGGGDYEQYF.

This clone was seen just once. The rearrangement uses TRBV4-2 and TRBJ1-6; 7 positions match TRBD1. The CDR3 is 17 residues long. The junction had 9 bases not matched to a gene; V was cut back by 3 bases and J by 4 bases. The germline V gene has CDR1 LGHNA and CDR2 YNFKEQ. The CDR3 here is CASSHSGTDLYNSPLHF. The DNA of the CDR3 is TGTGCCAGCAGCCACTCGGGGACAGATTTATATAATTCACCCCTCCACTTT.

In this sample, this clone turned up once. The chain recombines TRBV27 with TRBJ2-2, with a tentative D call TRBD2 (5 bases). V was clipped by 3 bases and J by 0 bases, with 5 bases between them. The V gene's germline CDR1 is MNHEY and CDR2 SMNVEV (reference sequence). The CDR3 covers 14 residues. CDR3 bases: TGTGCCAGCAGTTTGGGAGCGAACACCGGGGAGCTGTTTTTT. Its translation is CASSLGANTGELFF.

This chain joins TRBV9 and TRBJ2-5; TRBD2 aligns across 7 bases. V lost 0 bases and J lost 1; bases outside the gene matches: 6. Germline assignment: CDR1 SGDLS and CDR2 YYNGEE. The CDR3 contains 16 residues. The CDR3 loop reads CASSVENSGSQETQYF. Written as DNA, the CDR3 is TGTGCCAGCAGCGTAGAGAATAGCGGGTCCCAAGAGACCCAGTACTTC.

The V and J genes are TRBV30 and TRBJ2-3; D call uncertain. Trimming pared 6 bases from V and 6 bases from J, leaving 4 bases between. CDR3 length equals 9 residues. Germline lookup yields CDR1 GTSNPN and CDR2 SVGIG (reference sequence). The CDR3 region is CACGDTQYF. The CDR3 nucleotides read TGTGCCTGCGGGGATACGCAGTATTTT.

This chain joins TRBV28 and TRBJ2-1; TRBD1 or TRBD2 may be the D gene (6 bases each). The V end lost 8 bases, the J end lost 4 bases, and 18 bases lay between the germline ends. Germline V lookup: CDR1 MDHEN, CDR2 SYDVKM. The CDR3 consists of 15 residues. CDR3 residues: CASGPPGAGYNEQFF. DNA for the CDR3: TGTGCCAGCGGTCCACCGGGGGCAGGATACAATGAGCAGTTCTTC.

The V call is TRBV28, the J call TRBJ1-5; possible D gene TRBD1, 6 bases. The germline gives CDR1 MDHEN, CDR2 SYDVKM. This CDR3 spans 13 amino acids. Trimming took off 6 bases at V and 7 bases at J, with 13 bases between the two ends. The CDR3 DNA reads TGTGCCAGCAGACAGGGCCCTCTACAGCCCCAGCATTTT. Its protein is CASRQGPLQPQHF. Supplemented by reference TRBV28 and TRBJ1-5, the full variable domain reads DVKVTQSSRYLVKRTGEKVFLECVQDMDHENMFWYRQDPGLGLRLIYFSYDVKMKEKGDIPEGYSVSREKKERFSLILESASTNQTSMYLCASRQGPLQPQHFGDGTRLSIL.

The V call is TRBV19, the J call TRBJ2-5; D remains unclear. Germline V gene sequence: CDR1 LNHDA, CDR2 SQIVND (reference sequence). V lost 2 bases to trimming and J lost 3 bases, with 13 bases between them. This CDR3 comprises 15 residues. The CDR3 sequence: CASSISGERKETQYF. The DNA for the CDR3 is TGTGCCAGTAGTATAAGTGGGGAAAGAAAAGAGACCCAGTACTTC.

The rearrangement joins TRBV5-4 to TRBJ2-5, with D maybe TRBD2 (6 bases). The CDR3 sequence is 15 residues long. V was pared by 0 bases and J by 2 bases, with 11 bases between. The germline V gene encodes CDR1 SGHNT and CDR2 YYREEE (reference sequence). DNA of the CDR3: TGTGCCAGCAGCTTGGGGATAGCGGTTCAAGAGACCCAGTACTTC. It translates to CASSLGIAVQETQYF.

This clone turned up a few times. V gene TRBV19 combines with J gene TRBJ1-2, with D perhaps matching TRBD1 (5 bases). V dropped 7 bases and J dropped 3 bases, with 6 bases sitting between them. The CDR3 extends over 11 amino acids. Per germline, CDR1 LNHDA and CDR2 SQIVND (reference sequence). The CDR3 nucleotides read TGTGCCAGTAAGGGGTACTATGGCTACACCTTC. Amino acids: CASKGYYGYTF.

The sample holds one count of this clone. The chain joins TRBV2 to TRBJ1-1; 7 bases are a match to TRBD1. The CDR3 sequence is 13 residues long. The V and J ends lost 4 bases and 11 bases, in that order; junction bases with no gene match: 10. CDR1 is SNHLY, CDR2 FYNNEI, per germline. The CDR3 here is CASSADRESGAFF. The CDR3 bases are TGTGCCAGCAGTGCCGACAGGGAATCTGGGGCTTTCTTT.

The J gene is TRBJ1-2, the V gene TRBV5-6; D is possibly TRBD1 (5 bases). Germline assignment: CDR1 SGHDT and CDR2 YYEEEE. The CDR3 totals 17 residues. V was clipped by 2 bases and J by 0 bases, with 17 bases between them. The CDR3 protein is CASSFQDMSPANYGYTF. CDR3 in DNA: TGTGCCAGCAGCTTCCAGGACATGTCCCCAGCTAACTATGGCTACACCTTC.